This note documents a single TCR beta chain sequence. This sample is drawn from a study of technical replicates of blood from a few donors. Generated by immunoSEQ multiplex PCR, the TCRdb table keeps only in-frame clones and is missing some. The data show 70,000 or so clones, roughly 98% seen once. The V gene lost 4 bases and the J gene lost 1 base, with 10 bases spanning the gap. The V gene's germline CDR1 is LGHNA and CDR2 YSLEER. The CDR3 is 14 amino acids. The sequence derives from a human donor in good health. The V gene is TRBV4-3, the J gene TRBJ1-1; D gene uncertain. Sequencing input: T cells isolated from PBMCs. DNA for the CDR3: TGCGCCAGCAGCCTAGAGAGGTGGAACACTGAAGCTTTCTTT. Encoded protein: CASSLERWNTEAFF.